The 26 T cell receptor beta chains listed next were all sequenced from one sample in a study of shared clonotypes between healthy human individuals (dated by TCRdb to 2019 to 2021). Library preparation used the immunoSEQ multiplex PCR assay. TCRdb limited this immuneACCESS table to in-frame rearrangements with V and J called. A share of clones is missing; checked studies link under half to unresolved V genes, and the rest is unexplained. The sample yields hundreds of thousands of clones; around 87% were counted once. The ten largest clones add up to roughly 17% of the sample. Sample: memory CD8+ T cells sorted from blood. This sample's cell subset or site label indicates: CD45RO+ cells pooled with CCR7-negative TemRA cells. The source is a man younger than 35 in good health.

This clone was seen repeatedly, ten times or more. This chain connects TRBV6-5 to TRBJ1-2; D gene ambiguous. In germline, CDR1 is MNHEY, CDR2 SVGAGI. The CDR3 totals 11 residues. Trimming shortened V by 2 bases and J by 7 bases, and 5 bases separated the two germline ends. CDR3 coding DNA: TGTGCCAGCAGTTACCCGGGTGGCTACACCTTC. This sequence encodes CASSYPGGYTF.

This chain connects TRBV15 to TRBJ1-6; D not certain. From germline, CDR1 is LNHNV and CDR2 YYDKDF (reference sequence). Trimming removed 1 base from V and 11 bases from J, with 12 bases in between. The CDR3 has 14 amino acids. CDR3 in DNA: TGTGCCACCAGCAGAGTAGGATTTTTCGCACCCCTCCACTTT. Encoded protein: CATSRVGFFAPLHF.

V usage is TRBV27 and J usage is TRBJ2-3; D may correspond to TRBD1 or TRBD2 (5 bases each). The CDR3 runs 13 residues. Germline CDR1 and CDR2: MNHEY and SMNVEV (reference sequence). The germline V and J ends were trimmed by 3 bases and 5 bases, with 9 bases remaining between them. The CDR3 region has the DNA TGTGCCAGCAGTTTCGGGGCGGAAGATACGCAGTATTTT. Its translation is CASSFGAEDTQYF.

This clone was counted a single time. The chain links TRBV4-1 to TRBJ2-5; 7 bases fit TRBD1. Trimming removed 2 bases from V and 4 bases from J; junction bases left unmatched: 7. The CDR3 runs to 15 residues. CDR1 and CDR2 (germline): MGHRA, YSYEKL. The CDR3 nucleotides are TGCGCCAGCAGCCAAAGCAGGGGGAGTGGAGAGACCCAGTACTTC. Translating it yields CASSQSRGSGETQYF.

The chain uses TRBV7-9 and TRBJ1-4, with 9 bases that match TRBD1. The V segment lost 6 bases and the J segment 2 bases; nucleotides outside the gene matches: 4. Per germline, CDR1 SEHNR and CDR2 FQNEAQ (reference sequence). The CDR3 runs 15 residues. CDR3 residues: CASSPGTGTNEKLFF. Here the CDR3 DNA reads TGTGCCAGCAGTCCCGGGACAGGGACTAATGAAAAACTGTTTTTT.

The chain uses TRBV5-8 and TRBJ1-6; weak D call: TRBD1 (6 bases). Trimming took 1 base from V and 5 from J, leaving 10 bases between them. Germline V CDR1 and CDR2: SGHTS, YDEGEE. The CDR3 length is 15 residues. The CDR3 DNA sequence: TGTGCCAGCAGCTTGTCCCCAGGGGATAATTCACCCCTCCACTTT. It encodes CASSLSPGDNSPLHF.

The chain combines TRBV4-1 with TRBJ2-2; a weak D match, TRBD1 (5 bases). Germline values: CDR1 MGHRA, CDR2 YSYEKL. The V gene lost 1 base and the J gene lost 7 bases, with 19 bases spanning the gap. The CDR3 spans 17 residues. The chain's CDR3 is CASSQGSVGRVIGELFF. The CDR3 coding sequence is TGCGCCAGCAGCCAAGGGTCTGTGGGCAGGGTTATCGGGGAGCTGTTTTTT.

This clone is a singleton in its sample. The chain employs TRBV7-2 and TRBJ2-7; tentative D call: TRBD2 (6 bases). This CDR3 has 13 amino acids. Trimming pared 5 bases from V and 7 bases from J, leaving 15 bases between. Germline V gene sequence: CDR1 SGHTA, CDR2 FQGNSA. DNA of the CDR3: TGTGCCAGCAGCCTAACCGGAGGGGAGGAGCAGTACTTC. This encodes CASSLTGGEEQYF.

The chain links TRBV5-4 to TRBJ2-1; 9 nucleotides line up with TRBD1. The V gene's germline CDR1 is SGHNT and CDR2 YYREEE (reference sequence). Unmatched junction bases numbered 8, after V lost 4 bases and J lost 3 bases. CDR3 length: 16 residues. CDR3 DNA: TGTGCCAGCAGCCCATCCGGGACAGGGCACTACAATGAGCAGTTCTTC. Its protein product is CASSPSGTGHYNEQFF.

As DNA, the CDR3 is TGCGCCAGCAGCCAAGACGGTCTCCTATCGAGCACTGAAGCTTTCTTT. Protein sequence: CASSQDGLLSSTEAFF. The chain combines TRBV4-1 with TRBJ1-1; D is ambiguous. The germline V gene encodes CDR1 MGHRA and CDR2 YSYEKL. The CDR3 loop spans 16 amino acids. V shed 0 bases and J shed 4 bases, with 15 bases lying between them.

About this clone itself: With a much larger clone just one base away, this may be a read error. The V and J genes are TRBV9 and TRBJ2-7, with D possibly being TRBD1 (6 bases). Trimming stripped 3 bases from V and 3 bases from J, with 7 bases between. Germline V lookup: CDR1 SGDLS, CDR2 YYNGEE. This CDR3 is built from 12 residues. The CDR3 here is CASSADSYEQYF. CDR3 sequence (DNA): TGTGCCAGCAGCGCGGACAGCTACGAGCAGTACTTC. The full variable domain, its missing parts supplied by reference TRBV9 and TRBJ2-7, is DSGVTQTPKHLITATGQRVTLRCSPRSGDLSVYWYQQSLDQGLQFLIQYYNGEERAKGNILERFSAQQFPDLHSELNLSSLELGDSALYFCASSADSYEQYFGPGTRLTVT.

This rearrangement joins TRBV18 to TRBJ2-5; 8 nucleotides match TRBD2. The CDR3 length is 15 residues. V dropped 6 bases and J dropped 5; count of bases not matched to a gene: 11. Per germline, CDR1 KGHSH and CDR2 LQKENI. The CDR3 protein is CASSPGLGVLETQYF. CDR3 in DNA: TGTGCCAGCTCGCCGGGACTAGGAGTCTTGGAGACCCAGTACTTC.

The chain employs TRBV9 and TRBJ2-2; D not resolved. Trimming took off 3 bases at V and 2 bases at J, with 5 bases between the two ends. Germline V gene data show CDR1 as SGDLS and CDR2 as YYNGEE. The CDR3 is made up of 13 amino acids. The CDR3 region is CASSAPNTGELFF. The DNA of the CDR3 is TGTGCCAGCAGCGCCCCCAACACCGGGGAGCTGTTTTTT.

The CDR3 protein is CASSPRVLTVVSGANVLTF. In nucleotides, the CDR3 is TGTGCCAGCAGTCCCCGGGTCTTGACAGTCGTCTCTGGGGCCAACGTCCTGACTTTC. This rearrangement joins TRBV27 to TRBJ2-6; the D gene is possibly TRBD1 (5 bases). The V gene lost 5 bases and the J gene lost 0 bases, with 20 bases spanning the gap. Germline CDR1 is MNHEY and CDR2 is SMNVEV (reference sequence). This CDR3 has 19 amino acids.

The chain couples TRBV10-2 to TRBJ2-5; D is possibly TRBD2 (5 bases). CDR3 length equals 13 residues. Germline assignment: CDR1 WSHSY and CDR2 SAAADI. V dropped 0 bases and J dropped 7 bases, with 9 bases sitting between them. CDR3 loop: CASSESGRGTQYF. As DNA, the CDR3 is TGCGCCAGCAGTGAGTCCGGACGGGGGACCCAGTACTTC.

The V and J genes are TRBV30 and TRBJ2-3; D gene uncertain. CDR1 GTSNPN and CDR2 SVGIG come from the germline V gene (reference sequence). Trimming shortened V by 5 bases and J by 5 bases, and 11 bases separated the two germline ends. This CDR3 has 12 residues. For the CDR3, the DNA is TGTGCCTGGTCCGTGGGCATAGATACGCAGTATTTT. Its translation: CAWSVGIDTQYF. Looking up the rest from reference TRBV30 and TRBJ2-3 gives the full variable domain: SQTIHQWPATLVQPVGSPLSLECTVEGTSNPNLYWYRQAAGRGLQLLFYSVGIGQISSEVPQNLSASRPQDRQFILSSKKLLLSDSGFYLCAWSVGIDTQYFGPGTRLTVL.

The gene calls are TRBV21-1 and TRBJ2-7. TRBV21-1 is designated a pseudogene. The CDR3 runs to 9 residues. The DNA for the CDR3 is TGTGCCAGCGGATACGAGCAGTACTTC. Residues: CASGYEQYF.

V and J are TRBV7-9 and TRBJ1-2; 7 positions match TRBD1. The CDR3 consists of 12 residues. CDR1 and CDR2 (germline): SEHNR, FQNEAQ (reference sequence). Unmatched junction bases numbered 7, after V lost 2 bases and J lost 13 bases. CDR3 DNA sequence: TGTGCCAGCAGCTTATTTGTGGGGACAGTCACCTTC. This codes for CASSLFVGTVTF.

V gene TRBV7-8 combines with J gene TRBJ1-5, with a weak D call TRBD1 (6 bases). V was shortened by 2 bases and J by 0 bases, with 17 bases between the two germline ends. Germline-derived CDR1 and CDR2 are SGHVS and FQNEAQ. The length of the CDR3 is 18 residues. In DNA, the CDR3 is TGTGCCAGCAGCTTATTCTCTGGGGGGCGTAATAGCAATCAGCCCCAGCATTTT. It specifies CASSLFSGGRNSNQPQHF.

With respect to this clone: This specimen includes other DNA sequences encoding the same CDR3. The CDR3 coding sequence is TGTGCCAGCAGTCCGGGTGCGGGCAGCTACGAGCAGTACTTC. Translated, it gives CASSPGAGSYEQYF. The chain recombines TRBV27 with TRBJ2-7; perhaps TRBD2 as D (5 bases). V lost 5 bases and J lost 3, with 14 bases in between. Germline assignment: CDR1 MNHEY and CDR2 SMNVEV (reference sequence). The length of the CDR3 is 14 residues.

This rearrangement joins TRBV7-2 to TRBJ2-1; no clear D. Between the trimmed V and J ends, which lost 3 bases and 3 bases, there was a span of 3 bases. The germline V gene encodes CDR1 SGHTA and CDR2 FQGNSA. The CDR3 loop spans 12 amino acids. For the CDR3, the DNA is TGTGCCAGCAGCTTTCGCTACAATGAGCAGTTCTTC. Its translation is CASSFRYNEQFF.

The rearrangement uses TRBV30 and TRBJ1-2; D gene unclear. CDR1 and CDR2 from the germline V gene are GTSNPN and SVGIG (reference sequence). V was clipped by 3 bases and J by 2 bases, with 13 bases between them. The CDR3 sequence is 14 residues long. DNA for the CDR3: TGTGCCTGGAGCCTGGGAGAGGGAAACTATGGCTACACCTTC. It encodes CAWSLGEGNYGYTF.

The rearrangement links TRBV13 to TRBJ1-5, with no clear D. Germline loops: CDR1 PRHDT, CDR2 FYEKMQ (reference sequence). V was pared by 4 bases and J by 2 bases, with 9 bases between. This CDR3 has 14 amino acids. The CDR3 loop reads CASSSSMGNQPQHF. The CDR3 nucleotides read TGTGCCAGCAGCTCCTCTATGGGCAATCAGCCCCAGCATTTT.

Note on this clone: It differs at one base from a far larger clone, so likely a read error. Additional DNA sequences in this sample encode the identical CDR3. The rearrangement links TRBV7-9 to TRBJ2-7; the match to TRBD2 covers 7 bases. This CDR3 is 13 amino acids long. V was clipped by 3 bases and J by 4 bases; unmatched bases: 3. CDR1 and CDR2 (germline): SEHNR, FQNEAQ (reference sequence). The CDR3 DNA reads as TGTGCCAGCAGCTTCGGGGGGAGGTACGAGCAGTACTTC. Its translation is CASSFGGRYEQYF.

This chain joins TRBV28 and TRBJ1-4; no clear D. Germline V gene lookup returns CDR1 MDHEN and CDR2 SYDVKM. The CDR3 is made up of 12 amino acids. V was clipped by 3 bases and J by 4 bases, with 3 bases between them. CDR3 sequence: CASSLNNEKLFF. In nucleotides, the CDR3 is TGTGCCAGCAGTTTGAATAATGAAAAACTGTTTTTT.

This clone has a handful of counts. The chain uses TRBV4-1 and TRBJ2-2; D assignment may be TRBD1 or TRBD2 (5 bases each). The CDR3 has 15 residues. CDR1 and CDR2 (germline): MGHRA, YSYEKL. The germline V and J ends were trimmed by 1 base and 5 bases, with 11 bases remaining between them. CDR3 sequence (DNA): TGCGCCAGCAGCCAAGTTCAGGGAGATACCGGGGAGCTGTTTTTT. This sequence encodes CASSQVQGDTGELFF.